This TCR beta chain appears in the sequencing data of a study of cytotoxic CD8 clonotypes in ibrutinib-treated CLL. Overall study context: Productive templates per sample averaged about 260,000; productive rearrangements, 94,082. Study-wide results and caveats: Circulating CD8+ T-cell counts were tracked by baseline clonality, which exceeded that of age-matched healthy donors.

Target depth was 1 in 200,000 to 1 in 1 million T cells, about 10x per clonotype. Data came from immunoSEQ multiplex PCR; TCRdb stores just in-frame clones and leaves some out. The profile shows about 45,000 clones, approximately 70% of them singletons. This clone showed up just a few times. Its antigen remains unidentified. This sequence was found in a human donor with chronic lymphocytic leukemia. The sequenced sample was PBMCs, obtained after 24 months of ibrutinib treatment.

CDR3 protein: CSVPGLAGIPYNEQFF. The DNA of the CDR3 is TGCAGCGTTCCGGGACTAGCGGGGATCCCCTACAATGAGCAGTTCTTC. This rearrangement joins TRBV29-1 to TRBJ2-1; 13 bases fit TRBD2. Germline CDR1 reads SQVTM; CDR2 reads ANQGSEA. The CDR3 runs to 16 residues. Unmatched junction bases numbered 6, after V lost 5 bases and J lost 2 bases.